This TCR beta chain came from a study of cytomegalovirus exposure and HLA in healthy donors. Study-wide results and limits: An analysis was carried out later, and it reportedly showed fewer N-insertions in an Asian-associated ancestry cluster than the approximately 700-donor mean. Previously analyzed data showed that most TCR beta V segments were productive at a frequency of about 90% or about 30%.

Germline CDR1 MGHRA, CDR2 YSYEKL. The CDR3 runs 15 residues. Trimming pared 4 bases from V and 0 bases from J, leaving 12 bases between. This PCR relied on a set of 60 Vbeta primers and 13 Jbeta primers. The data were produced by immunoSEQ multiplex PCR, yet TCRdb's version contains in-frame clones alone and is incomplete. The sample totals approximately 150,000 clones; its top ten clones hold around 1.5%. On this clone itself: What it recognizes is unknown.

The V gene is TRBV4-1, the J gene TRBJ1-1; TRBD1 is a possible D gene (5 bases). The specimen was PBMCs. This TCR was recovered from a woman aged 50 to 60 in good health and CMV-seronegative. The CDR3 loop is CASSRGMGLNTEAFF. The CDR3 DNA follows: TGCGCCAGCAGCCGGGGCATGGGTTTGAACACTGAAGCTTTCTTT.